The 5 T cell receptor beta chains given below trace back to one sample, sequenced in a study of PD-L1 blockade in urothelial cancer. Clones were read by immunoSEQ multiplex PCR, and TCRdb kept only the in-frame ones, dropping some. The table records approximately 110,000 clones, approximately 85% of them present only once. This specimen consisted of PBMCs, obtained around atezolizumab (anti-PD-L1) treatment. The receptor source for this set is a man aged 50 to 59 with urothelial cancer.

The rearrangement links TRBV27 to TRBJ1-6; unclear D gene. Per germline, CDR1 MNHEY and CDR2 SMNVEV (reference sequence). Trimming took 6 bases from V and 5 from J, leaving 11 bases between them. The CDR3 sequence is 14 residues long. CDR3 bases: TGTGCCAGCAGCCTTCGGCGGAATAATTCACCCCTCCACTTT. Translation: CASSLRRNNSPLHF.

The J gene is TRBJ1-2, the V gene TRBV19; the match to TRBD1 covers 8 bases. Germline CDR1 reads LNHDA; CDR2 reads SQIVND (reference sequence). The CDR3 is 12 amino acids. The V segment lost 6 bases and the J segment 6 bases; nucleotides outside the gene matches: 3. CDR3: CASSPQGDGYTF. CDR3 bases: TGTGCCAGTAGCCCACAGGGGGATGGCTACACCTTC.

The genes are TRBV5-4 and TRBJ1-1; D gene ambiguous. Trimming took 0 bases from V and 3 from J, leaving 9 bases between them. The CDR3 loop spans 14 amino acids. CDR1 is SGHNT and CDR2 is YYREEE in the germline V gene (reference sequence). DNA of the CDR3: TGTGCCAGCAGCTTGGAGGCTCAGGACACTGAAGCTTTCTTT. Its translation is CASSLEAQDTEAFF.

The DNA of the CDR3 is TGTGCCAGCTCACCATCCCCGAATCAGCCCCAGCATTTT. As protein: CASSPSPNQPQHF. The V and J genes are TRBV18 and TRBJ1-5, with D unresolved. Germline V gene data show CDR1 as KGHSH and CDR2 as LQKENI. The CDR3 runs to 13 residues. Trimming removed 2 bases from V and 4 bases from J, with 6 bases in between. The full variable domain, in which reference TRBV18 and TRBJ1-5 provide the parts outside the CDR3, is NAGVMQNPRHLVRRRGQEARLRCSPMKGHSHVYWYRQLPEEGLKFMVYLQKENIIDESGMPKERFSAEFPKEGPSILRIQQVVRGDSAAYFCASSPSPNQPQHFGDGTRLSIL.

This clone was seen once. The genes are TRBV2 and TRBJ2-5, with 7 bases matching TRBD2. This CDR3 is built from 15 residues. Germline V gene sequence: CDR1 SNHLY, CDR2 FYNNEI. Trimming took 6 bases from V and 2 from J; bases not matched to a gene: 9. CDR3 in amino acids: CASRGELARQETQYF. For the CDR3, the DNA is TGTGCCAGCAGAGGGGAACTAGCGCGACAAGAGACCCAGTACTTC.